This is a list of T cell receptor beta chains from one sample in a study of OX40 agonist ivuxolimab in advanced cancers. Using immunoSEQ multiplex PCR, the repertoire was profiled, and TCRdb retains in-frame clones only, with some absent. The sample consists of some 60,000 clones, just over 90% of them appearing once. The source material was CD4+ or CD8+ T cells sorted from blood, sampled in a trial of the OX40 agonist ivuxolimab. These receptors were collected from an adult with an advanced solid tumor such as melanoma, head and neck, liver or kidney cancer. CDR3s include the opening cysteine and the closing phenylalanine or tryptophan. The order of the fields is V gene, J gene, clone size, CDR3 protein. Where a row states a size, it is once, few, many or the class of an expanded clone; other rows omit it.

>TRBV5-4|TRBJ2-7|NA
CASRDRGSYEQYF
>TRBV5-3|TRBJ1-1|NA
CARSLVLGAANTEAFF
>TRBV14|TRBJ2-1|NA
CASSQSPGGLEFF
>TRBV4-1|TRBJ2-2|few
CASSYREVGELFF
>TRBV19|TRBJ1-2|few
CASSILVYGYTF
>TRBV5-1|TRBJ2-1|once
CASSFREGHNEQFF
>TRBV29-1|TRBJ1-1|NA
CSVGMNTEAFF
>TRBV7-8|TRBJ2-1|NA
CASSLVEEKPGYNEQFF
>TRBV11-3|TRBJ2-5|NA
CASSATMSETQYF
>TRBV6-6|TRBJ2-1|NA
CASSPSTSGVYNEQFF
>TRBV19|TRBJ2-3|NA
CASSMRGIQSTDTQYF
>TRBV6-6|TRBJ1-5|NA
CASSYSRDMSNQPQHF
>TRBV19|TRBJ1-6|few
CASSPQGANSPLHF
>TRBV7-9|TRBJ2-5|once
CASSDFPGQGLETQYF
>TRBV29-1|TRBJ2-7|NA
CSVEGALGVYEQYF
>TRBV7-9|TRBJ1-1|NA
CASSLQGEAFF
>TRBV19|TRBJ1-1|NA
CASSIGVNTEAFF
>TRBV19|TRBJ2-5|NA
CASSIRDTKYSGGQETQYF
>TRBV5-4|TRBJ2-1|NA
CASSFDRVLEQFF
>TRBV15|TRBJ2-1|NA
CATSRTRDSKPHNEQFF
>TRBV28|TRBJ2-7|NA
CASTLAGTASYEQYF
>TRBV28|TRBJ1-1|NA
CASSLLAGGRTEAFF
>TRBV7-9|TRBJ1-2|NA
CASSLVGESYGYTF
>TRBV4-1|TRBJ2-5|NA
CASSQDRNLQETQYF